This T cell receptor beta chain was retrieved from a study of cytomegalovirus exposure and HLA in healthy donors. Vbeta (60) and Jbeta (13) primers were used in the PCR. The data were produced by immunoSEQ multiplex PCR, yet TCRdb's version contains in-frame clones alone and is incomplete. The sample shows fewer than 140,000 clones, roughly 80% of them seen only once. V was cut by 4 bases and J by 4 bases, with 11 bases left in between. This CDR3 region has 13 residues. Per germline, CDR1 LNHDA and CDR2 SQIVND (reference sequence). The chain couples TRBV19 to TRBJ2-7, with a tentative D call TRBD2 (5 bases). The clonotype comes from a man in his forties in good health and CMV-seronegative. Sequencing was done on a sample of PBMCs. CDR3 in DNA: TGTGCCAGTAGTAGAAACCGGGATTACGAGCAGTACTTC. Translation: CASSRNRDYEQYF. The variable domain in full, with the rest retrieved from reference TRBV19 and TRBJ2-7, is DGGITQSPKYLFRKEGQNVTLSCEQNLNHDAMYWYRQDPGQGLRLIYYSQIVNDFQKGDIAEGYSVSREKKESFPLTVTSAQKNPTAFYLCASSRNRDYEQYFGPGTRLTVT.